These 2 T cell receptor beta chains came from one sample sequenced in a study of blood T cell repertoires in COVID-19. TCRdb keeps only in-frame clones here, not all; method: immunoSEQ multiplex PCR. The table lists around 190,000 clones, more than 70% of them singletons, with roughly 8.2% in the top ten. Input material: peripheral blood. These receptors came from a woman aged 55-70 years with acute or convalescent COVID-19.

The chain links TRBV10-2 to TRBJ2-7, with 11 nucleotides matching TRBD2. Germline V gives CDR1 WSHSY, CDR2 SAAADI. Losses at the gene ends were 6 bases for V and 3 bases for J; bases not matched to a gene: 10. This CDR3 comprises 16 residues. CDR3 protein: CASSRPITSGGYEQYF. In DNA, the CDR3 is TGCGCCAGCAGCCGTCCTATCACTAGCGGGGGCTACGAGCAGTACTTC.

The genes are TRBV2 and TRBJ1-2, with D maybe TRBD1 (5 bases). The CDR3 is 14 amino acids. Per the germline V gene, CDR1 is SNHLY and CDR2 is FYNNEI. V was cut by 7 bases and J by 8 bases, with 20 bases left in between. CDR3 sequence: CASTRDSALVGYTF. As DNA, the CDR3 is TGTGCCAGCACCCGAGACAGTGCCTTGGTAGGCTACACCTTC.